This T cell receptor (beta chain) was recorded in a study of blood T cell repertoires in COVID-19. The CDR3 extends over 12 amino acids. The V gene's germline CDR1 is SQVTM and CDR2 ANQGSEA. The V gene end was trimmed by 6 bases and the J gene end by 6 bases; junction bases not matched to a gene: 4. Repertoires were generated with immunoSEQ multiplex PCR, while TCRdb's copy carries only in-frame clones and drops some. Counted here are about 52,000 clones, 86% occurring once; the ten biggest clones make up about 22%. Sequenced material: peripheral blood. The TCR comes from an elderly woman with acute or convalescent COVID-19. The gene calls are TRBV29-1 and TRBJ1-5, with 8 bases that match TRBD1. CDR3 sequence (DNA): TGCAGCGTCTCAGACAGGGGTCAGCCCCAGCATTTT. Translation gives CSVSDRGQPQHF.